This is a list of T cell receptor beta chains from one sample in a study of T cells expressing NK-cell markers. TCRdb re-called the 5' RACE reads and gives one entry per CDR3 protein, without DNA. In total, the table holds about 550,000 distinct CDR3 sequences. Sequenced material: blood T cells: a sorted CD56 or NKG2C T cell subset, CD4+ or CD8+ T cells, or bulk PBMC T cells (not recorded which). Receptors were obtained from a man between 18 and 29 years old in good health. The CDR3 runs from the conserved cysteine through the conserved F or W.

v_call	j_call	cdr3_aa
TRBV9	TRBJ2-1	CASSEGTSGHYNEQFF
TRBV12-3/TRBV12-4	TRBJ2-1	CASSPGGLAEQFF
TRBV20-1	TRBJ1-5	CSARLKERGNQPQHF
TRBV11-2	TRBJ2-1	CASSPGLEQFF
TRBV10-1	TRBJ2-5	CASSESAETQYF
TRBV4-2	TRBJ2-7	CASSQDSSGRADEQYF
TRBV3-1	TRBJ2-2	CASSRLGQGDGELFF
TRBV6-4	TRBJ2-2	CASSGTGEAGELFF
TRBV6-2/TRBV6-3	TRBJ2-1	CASSYPIIGGNNEQFF
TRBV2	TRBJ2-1	CASSENFRGGGLREQFF
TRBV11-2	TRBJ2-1	CASSLRVGGVNEQFF
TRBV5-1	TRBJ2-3	CASSFWASGDTDTQYF
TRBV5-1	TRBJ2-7	CASSWGLAGGSYEQYF
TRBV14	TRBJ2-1	CASSPLTSGRISEQFF
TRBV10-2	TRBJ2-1	CASSDPSGGRDEQFF
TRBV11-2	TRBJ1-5	CASSLGRSGQPQHF
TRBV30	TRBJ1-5	CAWTQGGINQPQHF
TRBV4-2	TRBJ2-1	CASSQFQGAGEQFF
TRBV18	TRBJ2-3	CASSPIAGAADTQYF
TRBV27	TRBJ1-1	CASSIQGANTEAFF
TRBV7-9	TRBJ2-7	CASSLVGVGTAVYEQYF
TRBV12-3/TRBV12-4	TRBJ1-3	CASSFGPPANTIYF
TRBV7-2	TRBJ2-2	CASTGATGELFF
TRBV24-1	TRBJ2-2	CATSDPTGGNTGELFF
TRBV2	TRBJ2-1	CASSEEGIEQFF
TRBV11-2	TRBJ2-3	CASSFDQGDTQYF
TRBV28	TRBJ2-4	CASSFGHADIQYF
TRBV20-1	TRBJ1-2	CSARVGPPGYTF
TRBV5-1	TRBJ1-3	CASSLIAPGTGTKGNTIYF
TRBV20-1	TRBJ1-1	CSASFGSTNTEAFF
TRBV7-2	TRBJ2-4	CASSPTILAKNIQYF
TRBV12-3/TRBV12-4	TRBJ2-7	CASRRGTGEQYF
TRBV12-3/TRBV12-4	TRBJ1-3	CASSLFGWDTIYF
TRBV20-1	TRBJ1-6	CSAREAGTYSPLHF
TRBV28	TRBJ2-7	CASSRQGAPYEQYF
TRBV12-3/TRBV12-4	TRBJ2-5	CASSLETEETQYF
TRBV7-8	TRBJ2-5	CASSLGQSSGETQYF
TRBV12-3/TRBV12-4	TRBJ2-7	CASSSDRIIQYF
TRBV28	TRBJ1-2	CASSFGAGGGYGYTF
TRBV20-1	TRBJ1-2	CSADSRGGYGYTF
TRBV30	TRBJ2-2	CARQGDTGELFF
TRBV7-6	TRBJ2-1	CASSPGTRLAGVGEQFF
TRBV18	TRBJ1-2	CASRWTGPNNGYTF
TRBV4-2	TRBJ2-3	CASSQLAGGPDTQYF
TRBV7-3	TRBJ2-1	CASSLRSAGEAYNEQFF
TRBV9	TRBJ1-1	CASSVDGGIPEAFF
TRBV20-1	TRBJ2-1	CSARVGASGTHNEQFF